One and the same sample provided the 15 T cell receptor beta chains below, sequenced in a study of shared clonotypes between healthy human individuals. Data came from immunoSEQ multiplex PCR; TCRdb stores just in-frame clones and leaves some out. Of about 2.4 million clones in the sample, just over 90% were seen once. Input material: naive CD4+ T cells sorted from blood. Sample subset: CD45RA+ positively selected. The receptors stem from a young man in good health.

The rearrangement joins TRBV28 to TRBJ2-3; TRBD2 matches 10 bases. V shed 1 base and J 6 bases; nucleotides not matched to a gene: 7. Germline values: CDR1 MDHEN, CDR2 SYDVKM. CDR3 length: 16 residues. The CDR3 bases are TGTGCCAGCAGTTTATTAGCGGGGGGTCCGCTTGATACGCAGTATTTT. It codes for CASSLLAGGPLDTQYF.

The gene calls are TRBV5-1 and TRBJ1-1; the match to TRBD1 covers 10 bases. This CDR3 has 13 amino acids. Germline V gives CDR1 SGHRS, CDR2 YFSETQ. Losses at the gene ends were 4 bases for V and 6 bases for J; bases not matched to a gene: 3. The CDR3 is CASSRGQGSEAFF. The CDR3 region has the DNA TGCGCCAGCAGCCGGGGACAGGGGTCTGAAGCTTTCTTT. The full variable domain, with the rest looked up from reference TRBV5-1 and TRBJ1-1, is KAGVTQTPRYLIKTRGQQVTLSCSPISGHRSVSWYQQTPGQGLQFLFEYFSETQRNKGNFPGRFSGRQFSNSRSEMNVSTLELGDSALYLCASSRGQGSEAFFGQGTRLTVV.

The chain employs TRBV9 and TRBJ2-3, with D unclear. The ends were cut back, 4 bases at V and 2 bases at J, with 11 bases in the middle. Germline values: CDR1 SGDLS, CDR2 YYNGEE. The CDR3 runs to 14 residues. The CDR3 spells CASSLRVLTDTQYF. The CDR3 DNA reads as TGTGCCAGCAGCCTCCGGGTCCTCACAGATACGCAGTATTTT. Looking up the rest from reference TRBV9 and TRBJ2-3 gives the full variable domain: DSGVTQTPKHLITATGQRVTLRCSPRSGDLSVYWYQQSLDQGLQFLIQYYNGEERAKGNILERFSAQQFPDLHSELNLSSLELGDSALYFCASSLRVLTDTQYFGPGTRLTVL.

The V call is TRBV5-4, the J call TRBJ2-2; D is possibly TRBD1 (6 bases). Between the trimmed V and J ends, which lost 4 bases and 0 bases, there was a span of 13 bases. The length of the CDR3 is 16 residues. CDR1 SGHNT and CDR2 YYREEE come from the germline V gene (reference sequence). The CDR3 loop is CASSTRQGSNTGELFF. The CDR3 DNA is TGTGCCAGCAGCACGAGGCAGGGGTCGAACACCGGGGAGCTGTTTTTT. The variable domain in full, with the rest retrieved from reference TRBV5-4 and TRBJ2-2, is ETGVTQSPTHLIKTRGQQVTLRCSSQSGHNTVSWYQQALGQGPQFIFQYYREEENGRGNFPPRFSGLQFPNYSSELNVNALELDDSALYLCASSTRQGSNTGELFFGEGSRLTVL.

The V and J genes are TRBV30 and TRBJ2-4; D could derive from TRBD1 or TRBD2 (5 bases each). The CDR3 loop spans 15 amino acids. Per the germline V gene, CDR1 is GTSNPN and CDR2 is SVGIG (reference sequence). V lost 3 bases and J lost 1, with 13 bases in between. CDR3 in DNA: TGTGCCTGGAGCACATGGGGGTACGCCAAAAACATTCAGTACTTC. Translating gives CAWSTWGYAKNIQYF.

This chain connects TRBV28 to TRBJ2-5; the match to TRBD1 covers 10 bases. The J call is uncertain, as TRBJ2-7 better fits the DNA end. This CDR3 spans 14 amino acids. Germline CDR1 reads MDHEN; CDR2 reads SYDVKM. CDR3 residues: CASTPTGGPYEQYF. In nucleotides, the CDR3 is TGTGCCAGCACTCCGACAGGGGGCCCGTACGAGCAGTACTTC.

This clone was observed a single time. The V call is TRBV11-2, the J call TRBJ1-5, with D unresolved. Germline CDR1 and CDR2: SGHAT and FQNNGV. Between the trimmed V and J ends, which lost 0 bases and 0 bases, there was a span of 6 bases. The CDR3 contains 15 residues. The CDR3 DNA follows: TGTGCCAGCAGCTTAGATGCCTATAGCAATCAGCCCCAGCATTTT. Translation: CASSLDAYSNQPQHF.

In the case of this clone: Other DNA sequences within the sample encode an identical CDR3. The chain employs TRBV7-6 and TRBJ2-7, with TRBD1 matching over 8 bases. There are 13 residues in the CDR3. The V gene end was trimmed by 1 base and the J gene end by 6 bases; junction bases not matched to a gene: 2. CDR1 is SGHVS and CDR2 is FNYEAQ in the germline V gene. CDR3 protein: CASSLEQGGEQYF. The CDR3 DNA sequence: TGTGCCAGCAGCTTAGAACAGGGGGGCGAGCAGTACTTC.

This clone was recorded once. The V call is TRBV19, the J call TRBJ1-6, with TRBD1 as a possible D gene (6 bases). There are 18 residues in the CDR3. Germline CDR1 LNHDA, CDR2 SQIVND (reference sequence). With 6 bases removed from V and 7 bases from J, the gap between germline ends came to 25 bases. The CDR3 protein is CASRSEAGEGGRNSPLHF. In DNA form, the CDR3 reads TGTGCCAGTAGATCAGAGGCAGGGGAGGGCGGCCGCAATTCACCCCTCCACTTT. The variable domain in full, with the rest retrieved from reference TRBV19 and TRBJ1-6, is DGGITQSPKYLFRKEGQNVTLSCEQNLNHDAMYWYRQDPGQGLRLIYYSQIVNDFQKGDIAEGYSVSREKKESFPLTVTSAQKNPTAFYLCASRSEAGEGGRNSPLHFGNGTRLTVT.

The chain combines TRBV7-2 with TRBJ2-1, with 8 bases fitting TRBD2. Germline-derived CDR1 and CDR2 are SGHTA and FQGNSA. V trimming: 6 bases; J trimming: 8 bases; junction bases outside the gene matches: 9. CDR3 length equals 14 residues. This CDR3 reads CASRLGLVPDEQFF. The DNA of the CDR3 is TGTGCCAGCAGATTGGGACTAGTGCCCGATGAGCAGTTCTTC.

The rearrangement links TRBV29-1 to TRBJ1-2; no reliable D call. Trimming left V 4 bases short and J 1 base short, with 13 bases between. The CDR3 is 14 amino acids. Germline V gene lookup returns CDR1 SQVTM and CDR2 ANQGSEA. The CDR3 region is CSVVIAESNYGYTF. CDR3 nucleotides: TGCAGCGTTGTGATTGCGGAGAGTAACTATGGCTACACCTTC.

The gene calls are TRBV4-2 and TRBJ1-2, with D possibly matching TRBD1 (5 bases). V was pared by 2 bases and J by 0 bases, with 13 bases between. Germline assignment: CDR1 LGHNA and CDR2 YNFKEQ. The length of the CDR3 is 16 residues. The CDR3 nucleotides are TGTGCCAGCAGCCAATTTGGGACGGTCTCTAACTATGGCTACACCTTC. This encodes CASSQFGTVSNYGYTF.

The chain has TRBV6-5 and TRBJ2-7; D gene uncertain. Trimming took off 10 bases at V and 5 bases at J, with 12 bases between the two ends. Germline V gene data show CDR1 as MNHEY and CDR2 as SVGAGI. The CDR3 extends over 11 amino acids. CDR3 loop: CATLRNDEQYF. DNA of the CDR3: TGTGCCACGTTGCGGAACGACGAGCAGTACTTC.

CDR3 amino acids: CASSLSGLNGYTF. CDR3 DNA: TGCGCCAGCAGCTTGTCCGGGTTGAATGGCTACACCTTC. V usage is TRBV5-1 and J usage is TRBJ1-2; no clear D. Trimming took 1 base from V and 6 from J, leaving 10 bases between them. CDR1 SGHRS and CDR2 YFSETQ come from the germline V gene. CDR3 length equals 13 residues.

As to this clone: Other DNA sequences from this sample encode an identical CDR3 as well. CDR3 residues: CASSPSVQETQYF. The CDR3, as DNA: TGTGCCAGCAGCCCCAGTGTTCAAGAGACCCAGTACTTC. V and J are TRBV7-2 and TRBJ2-5; D is undetermined. Deletions cut 5 bases from V and 2 bases from J, with 9 bases between. Germline V gene data show CDR1 as SGHTA and CDR2 as FQGNSA. The CDR3 consists of 13 residues.